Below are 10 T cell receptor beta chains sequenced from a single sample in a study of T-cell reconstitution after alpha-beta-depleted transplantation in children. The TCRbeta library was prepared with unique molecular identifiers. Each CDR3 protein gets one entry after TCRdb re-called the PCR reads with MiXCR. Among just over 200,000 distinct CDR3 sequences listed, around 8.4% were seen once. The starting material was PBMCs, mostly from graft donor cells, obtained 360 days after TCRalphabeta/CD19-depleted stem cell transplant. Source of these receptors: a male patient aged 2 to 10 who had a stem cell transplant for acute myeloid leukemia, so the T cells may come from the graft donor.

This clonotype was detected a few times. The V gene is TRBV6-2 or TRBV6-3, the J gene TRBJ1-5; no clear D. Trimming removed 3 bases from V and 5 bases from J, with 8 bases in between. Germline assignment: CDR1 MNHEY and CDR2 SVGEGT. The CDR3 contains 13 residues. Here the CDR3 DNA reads TGTGCCAGCAGTTATAATGACTATCAGCCCCAGCATTTT. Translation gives CASSYNDYQPQHF.

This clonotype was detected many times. The CDR3 sequence: CASSFPDRAEAFF. In nucleotides, the CDR3 is TGTGCCAGCAGTTTCCCTGACAGGGCTGAAGCTTTCTTT. The chain has TRBV28 and TRBJ1-1; 7 bases line up with TRBD1. V dropped 3 bases and J dropped 6; count of bases not matched to a gene: 4. This CDR3 region has 13 residues. CDR1 is MDHEN, CDR2 SYDVKM, per germline.

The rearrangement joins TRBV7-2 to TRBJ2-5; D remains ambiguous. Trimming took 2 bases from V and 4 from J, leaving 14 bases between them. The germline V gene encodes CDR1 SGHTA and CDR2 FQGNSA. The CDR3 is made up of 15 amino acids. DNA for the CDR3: TGTGCCAGCAGCTTATGGGCAGGAGAGACAGAGACCCAGTACTTC. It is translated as CASSLWAGETETQYF.

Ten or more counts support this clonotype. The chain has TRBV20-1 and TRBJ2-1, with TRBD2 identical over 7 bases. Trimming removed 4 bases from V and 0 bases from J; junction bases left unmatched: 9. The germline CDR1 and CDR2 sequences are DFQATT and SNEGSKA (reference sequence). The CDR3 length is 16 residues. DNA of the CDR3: TGCAGTGCTACAGGATCTCTAGCGGACTCCTACAATGAGCAGTTCTTC. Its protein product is CSATGSLADSYNEQFF.

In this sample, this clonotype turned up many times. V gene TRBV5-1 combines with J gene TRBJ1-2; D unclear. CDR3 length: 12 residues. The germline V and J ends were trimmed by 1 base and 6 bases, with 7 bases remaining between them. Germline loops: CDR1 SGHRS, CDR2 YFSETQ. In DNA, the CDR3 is TGCGCCAGCAGCTTGATCGGGGATGGCTACACCTTC. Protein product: CASSLIGDGYTF.

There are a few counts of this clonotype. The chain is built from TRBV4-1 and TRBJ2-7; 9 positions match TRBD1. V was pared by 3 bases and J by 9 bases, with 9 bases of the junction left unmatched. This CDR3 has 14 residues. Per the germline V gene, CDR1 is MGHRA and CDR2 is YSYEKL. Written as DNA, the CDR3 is TGCGCCAGCAGCCAGCCGGGACAGGGAAAGACGCAGTACTTC. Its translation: CASSQPGQGKTQYF.

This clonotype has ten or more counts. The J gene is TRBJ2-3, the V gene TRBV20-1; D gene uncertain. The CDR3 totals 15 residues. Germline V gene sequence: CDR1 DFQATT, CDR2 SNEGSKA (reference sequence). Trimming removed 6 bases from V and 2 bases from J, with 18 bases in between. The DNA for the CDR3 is TGCAGTGCAGAGGCGATGAAGGCTCTCACAGATACGCAGTATTTT. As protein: CSAEAMKALTDTQYF.

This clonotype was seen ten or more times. Written as DNA, the CDR3 is TGTGCCATCAGTGAGTCTAGCACTGAAGCTTTCTTT. Amino acid sequence: CAISESSTEAFF. The chain has TRBV10-3 and TRBJ1-1; no clear D gene. The V gene lost 0 bases and the J gene lost 4 bases, with 3 bases spanning the gap. CDR3 length equals 12 residues. The germline CDR1 and CDR2 sequences are ENHRY and SYGVKD.

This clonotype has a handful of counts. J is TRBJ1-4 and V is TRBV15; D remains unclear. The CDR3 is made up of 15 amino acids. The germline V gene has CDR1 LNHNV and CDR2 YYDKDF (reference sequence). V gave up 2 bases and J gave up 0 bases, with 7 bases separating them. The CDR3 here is CATSRRTATNEKLFF. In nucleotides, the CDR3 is TGTGCCACCAGCAGACGAACCGCAACTAATGAAAAACTGTTTTTT.

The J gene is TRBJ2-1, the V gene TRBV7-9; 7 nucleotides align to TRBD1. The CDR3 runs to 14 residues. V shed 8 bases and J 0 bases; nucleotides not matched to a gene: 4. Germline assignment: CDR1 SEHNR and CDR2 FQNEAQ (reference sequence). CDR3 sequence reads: CASSDRDSYNEQFF. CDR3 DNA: TGTGCCAGCTCCGACAGGGACTCCTACAATGAGCAGTTCTTC.